Below, 27 T cell receptor beta chains from the same sample are listed, as sequenced in a study of cytomegalovirus exposure and HLA in healthy donors. Use of 60 Vbeta and 13 Jbeta primers characterized the PCR. Using immunoSEQ multiplex PCR, the repertoire was profiled, and TCRdb retains in-frame clones only, with some absent. The sample consists of about 160,000 clones, around 75% of them appearing once. The sequenced material came from PBMCs. The source of these receptors is a male donor in good health and CMV-seronegative.

This chain joins TRBV10-3 and TRBJ2-7; 9 bases match TRBD1. Germline V gives CDR1 ENHRY, CDR2 SYGVKD. The CDR3 spans 15 residues. The V gene end was trimmed by 2 bases and the J gene end by 4 bases; junction bases not matched to a gene: 6. The CDR3 is CAISEGPTGGYEQYF. The CDR3 DNA reads TGTGCCATCAGTGAGGGCCCGACAGGGGGATACGAGCAGTACTTC.

The chain is built from TRBV6-1 and TRBJ2-5, with TRBD1 identical over 9 bases. Germline V gene sequence: CDR1 MNHNS, CDR2 SASEGT. The CDR3 runs to 15 residues. The junction had 7 bases not matched to a gene; V was cut back by 4 bases and J by 4 bases. As DNA, the CDR3 is TGTGCCAGCAGTGCCCTAGGGACAGGGTTAGAGACCCAGTACTTC. Amino acids: CASSALGTGLETQYF.

The chain uses TRBV7-2 and TRBJ2-3; D is uncertain. V was shortened by 2 bases and J by 7 bases, with 13 bases between the two germline ends. Germline V gene data show CDR1 as SGHTA and CDR2 as FQGNSA. This CDR3 comprises 14 residues. CDR3 loop: CASSLTAGVNTQYF. CDR3 nucleotide sequence: TGTGCCAGCAGCTTAACTGCAGGTGTGAATACGCAGTATTTT.

The chain employs TRBV2 and TRBJ2-3, with TRBD1 identical over 7 bases. The CDR3 consists of 13 residues. The J segment lost 6 bases and the V segment lost 6 bases, leaving 6 bases of the junction unmatched. Germline assignment: CDR1 SNHLY and CDR2 FYNNEI. CDR3: CASSQTGSDTQYF. The CDR3 DNA sequence: TGTGCCAGCAGCCAGACAGGGTCGGATACGCAGTATTTT.

The CDR3, as DNA: TGTGCCAGCATACGGGGGGGAACGAGGTGGAGCAATCAGCCCCAGCATTTT. Translation gives CASIRGGTRWSNQPQHF. The rearrangement links TRBV28 to TRBJ1-5; D may be TRBD1 (5 bases). Germline V gene lookup returns CDR1 MDHEN and CDR2 SYDVKM. The CDR3 has 17 residues. The V gene lost 7 bases and the J gene lost 1 base, with 20 bases spanning the gap.

This clone was recorded once. This chain connects TRBV5-1 to TRBJ2-3; 9 bases fit TRBD1. Unmatched junction bases numbered 1, after V lost 0 bases and J lost 2 bases. The CDR3 has 15 amino acids. Germline CDR1 is SGHRS and CDR2 is YFSETQ. The CDR3 coding sequence is TGCGCCAGCAGCTTGGGGACAGGGGTCACAGATACGCAGTATTTT. Translating it yields CASSLGTGVTDTQYF.

This chain links TRBV5-1 with TRBJ2-3, with D perhaps matching TRBD2 (6 bases). CDR1 and CDR2 (germline): SGHRS, YFSETQ. V lost 4 bases and J lost 6, with 15 bases in between. The CDR3 contains 14 residues. The CDR3 DNA reads TGCGCCAGCAGCAGGACTACCGTTTCTGATACGCAGTATTTT. It codes for CASSRTTVSDTQYF.

The gene calls are TRBV7-2 and TRBJ1-5; D ambiguous. CDR1 is SGHTA, CDR2 FQGNSA, per germline. This CDR3 region has 15 residues. V was clipped by 3 bases and J by 3 bases, with 12 bases between them. This CDR3 reads CASSFRGGNNQPQHF. The CDR3 DNA sequence: TGTGCCAGCAGCTTCCGGGGAGGGAACAATCAGCCCCAGCATTTT.

This chain joins TRBV11-2 and TRBJ1-1, with D tentatively TRBD1 (6 bases). Germline CDR1 and CDR2: SGHAT and FQNNGV. The V end lost 5 bases, the J end lost 5 bases, and 12 bases lay between the germline ends. The CDR3 covers 13 residues. The CDR3 sequence is CASSHFRGTEAFF. CDR3 nucleotide sequence: TGTGCCAGCAGCCATTTCAGGGGAACTGAAGCTTTCTTT.

This clone was recorded once. Other DNA sequences from this sample encode an identical CDR3 as well. This chain connects TRBV6-1 to TRBJ2-7; 7 nucleotides match TRBD1. The CDR3 runs 14 residues. CDR1 and CDR2 (germline): MNHNS, SASEGT. Unmatched junction bases numbered 6, after V lost 3 bases and J lost 4 bases. In DNA form, the CDR3 reads TGTGCCAGCAGTGAGCTACAGGGGTTGTACGAGCAGTACTTC. The encoded protein is CASSELQGLYEQYF.

The V and J genes are TRBV10-2 and TRBJ2-7; the D gene is possibly TRBD2 (6 bases). Germline values: CDR1 WSHSY, CDR2 SAAADI. This CDR3 contains 13 residues. The ends were cut back, 3 bases at V and 6 bases at J, with 12 bases in the middle. Here the CDR3 DNA reads TGCGCCAGCAGTGAACACCGGGACTCCGAGCAGTACTTC. Its protein is CASSEHRDSEQYF.

This rearrangement joins TRBV7-9 to TRBJ1-6; 10 bases line up with TRBD1. Per the germline V gene, CDR1 is SEHNR and CDR2 is FQNEAQ (reference sequence). With V trimmed by 8 bases and J by 7 bases, 17 bases remained unmatched. The CDR3 covers 18 residues. This chain's CDR3 is CASRPRDRGSLGNSPLHF. The CDR3, as DNA: TGTGCCAGCCGCCCCCGGGACAGGGGCTCTTTGGGAAATTCACCCCTCCACTTT. Full variable domain (missing parts from reference TRBV7-9 and TRBJ1-6): DTGVSQNPRHKITKRGQNVTFRCDPISEHNRLYWYRQTLGQGPEFLTYFQNEAQLEKSRLLSDRFSAERPKGSFSTLEIQRTEQGDSAMYLCASRPRDRGSLGNSPLHFGNGTRLTVT.

V gene TRBV6-1 combines with J gene TRBJ2-7; TRBD2 might be the D (6 bases). CDR3 size: 15 residues. V lost 4 bases and J lost 2, with 15 bases in between. The V gene's germline CDR1 is MNHNS and CDR2 SASEGT. The CDR3 DNA is TGTGCCAGCAGTGCCTACCATAGCGGAGCCTACGAGCAGTACTTC. This gives the protein CASSAYHSGAYEQYF.

The chain joins TRBV7-2 to TRBJ1-4; perhaps TRBD1 as D (6 bases). Trimming stripped 6 bases from V and 8 bases from J, with 13 bases between. CDR1 and CDR2 (germline): SGHTA, FQGNSA. The CDR3 is 13 amino acids. The CDR3 region has the DNA TGTGCCAGCAGGCCAGGGGTCGGAGAAAAACTGTTTTTT. Its translation: CASRPGVGEKLFF.

The chain joins TRBV28 to TRBJ2-1, with 7 bases fitting TRBD1. V was pared by 6 bases and J by 10 bases, with 3 bases of the junction left unmatched. This CDR3 is 11 amino acids long. Germline lookup yields CDR1 MDHEN and CDR2 SYDVKM. This CDR3 is CASSPGGEQFF. CDR3 coding DNA: TGTGCCAGCAGCCCAGGGGGAGAGCAGTTCTTC.

A word on this clone: A much larger clone differs from this one at a single base, so this may be a read error. This sample includes further DNA sequences coding for the same CDR3. J is TRBJ2-5 and V is TRBV4-1; 9 bases agree with TRBD2. Trimming at V came to 0 bases and at J to 1 base, leaving 0 bases not matched to a gene. Germline lookup yields CDR1 MGHRA and CDR2 YSYEKL. The CDR3 totals 15 residues. DNA of the CDR3: TGCGCCAGCAGCCAAGAGCGGGGGGGCCAAGAGACCCAGTACTTC. It specifies CASSQERGGQETQYF.

The sample holds a few counts of this clone. The rearrangement uses TRBV29-1 and TRBJ2-3; weak D call: TRBD1 (6 bases). V lost 8 bases and J lost 1, with 16 bases in between. Germline-derived CDR1 and CDR2 are SQVTM and ANQGSEA. The CDR3 runs 14 residues. CDR3 DNA: TGCAGCTCCAAAGTGGGGGCAGGCACAGATACGCAGTATTTT. Protein product: CSSKVGAGTDTQYF.

The chain joins TRBV5-6 to TRBJ1-1; D call uncertain. The CDR3 runs 17 residues. Germline V gives CDR1 SGHDT, CDR2 YYEEEE. V was clipped by 0 bases and J by 8 bases, with 23 bases between them. The CDR3 sequence is CASSLGTLTLSAWEAFF. CDR3 nucleotides: TGTGCCAGCAGCTTGGGGACTTTAACACTAAGTGCGTGGGAAGCTTTCTTT. Looking up the rest from reference TRBV5-6 and TRBJ1-1 gives the full variable domain: DAGVTQSPTHLIKTRGQQVTLRCSPKSGHDTVSWYQQALGQGPQFIFQYYEEEERQRGNFPDRFSGHQFPNYSSELNVNALLLGDSALYLCASSLGTLTLSAWEAFFGQGTRLTVV.

The chain is built from TRBV19 and TRBJ2-3; 8 bases match TRBD2. The length of the CDR3 is 16 residues. The germline CDR1 and CDR2 sequences are LNHDA and SQIVND (reference sequence). The trim removed 6 bases at V and 4 bases at J, leaving 12 bases unmatched. The CDR3 region has the DNA TGTGCCAGTAGGCTAGCCGGGGGGGCGAGCGCAGATACGCAGTATTTT. Protein product: CASRLAGGASADTQYF.

The chain links TRBV9 to TRBJ1-1, with 8 bases aligning to TRBD1. Germline-derived CDR1 and CDR2 are SGDLS and YYNGEE. The length of the CDR3 is 13 residues. Unmatched junction bases numbered 2, after V lost 3 bases and J lost 4 bases. CDR3 sequence reads: CASSGGQGTEAFF. CDR3 coding DNA: TGTGCCAGCAGCGGAGGACAGGGCACTGAAGCTTTCTTT.

The count of this clone is one. The rearrangement joins TRBV6-1 to TRBJ2-6; 14 nucleotides agree with TRBD2. Losses at the gene ends were 4 bases for V and 0 bases for J; bases not matched to a gene: 5. The CDR3 has 19 residues. In germline, CDR1 is MNHNS, CDR2 SASEGT. CDR3 residues: CASSARLAGGSSGANVLTF. The CDR3 DNA sequence: TGTGCCAGCAGTGCCCGACTAGCGGGAGGGAGCTCTGGGGCCAACGTCCTGACTTTC.

This clone was observed a few times. The V call is TRBV5-5, the J call TRBJ1-4; D call uncertain. Germline V gene lookup returns CDR1 SGHKS and CDR2 YYEKEE (reference sequence). The ends were cut back, 1 base at V and 5 bases at J, with 6 bases in the middle. The CDR3 consists of 13 residues. Here the CDR3 reads CASSLPGNEKLFF. The CDR3 DNA follows: TGTGCCAGCAGCTTGCCAGGCAATGAAAAACTGTTTTTT. Combining the CDR3 with reference TRBV5-5 and TRBJ1-4 gives the whole variable domain DAGVTQSPTHLIKTRGQQVTLRCSPISGHKSVSWYQQVLGQGPQFIFQYYEKEERGRGNFPDRFSARQFPNYSSELNVNALLLGDSALYLCASSLPGNEKLFFGSGTQLSVL.

This chain connects TRBV15 to TRBJ2-1; D may be TRBD2 (8 bases). The CDR3 has 17 amino acids. Germline assignment: CDR1 LNHNV and CDR2 YYDKDF (reference sequence). V gave up 8 bases and J gave up 8 bases, with 28 bases separating them. CDR3 sequence (DNA): TGTGCCACCTCCGATCTTAGCGGGACAGTGATTTTGCATGAGCAGTTCTTC. It encodes CATSDLSGTVILHEQFF.

The chain recombines TRBV7-9 with TRBJ2-5, with D possibly matching TRBD1 (6 bases). The CDR3 totals 13 residues. V lost 8 bases and J lost 2, with 12 bases in between. Germline values: CDR1 SEHNR, CDR2 FQNEAQ (reference sequence). This chain's CDR3 is CASRRQAQETQYF. The CDR3 DNA reads TGTGCCAGCCGCAGACAGGCACAAGAGACCCAGTACTTC.

This sequence joins TRBV7-2 and TRBJ2-5; D might be TRBD1 (6 bases). The assigned J gene may be wrong: the sequence end matches TRBJ2-7 better. The CDR3 runs 15 residues. Germline V gene sequence: CDR1 SGHTA, CDR2 FQGNSA. In DNA form, the CDR3 reads TGTGCCAGCAGCCTTGCGGCAGGGGCTTCCTACGAGCAGTACTTC. It encodes CASSLAAGASYEQYF.

The rearrangement links TRBV27 to TRBJ2-3, with 7 bases lining up with TRBD2. The V gene's germline CDR1 is MNHEY and CDR2 SMNVEV (reference sequence). CDR3 length equals 15 residues. The ends lost 6 bases at V and 6 bases at J; junction bases unmatched: 12. The CDR3 sequence: CASSQGEGGHDTQYF. Written as DNA, the CDR3 is TGTGCCAGCAGCCAAGGGGAGGGCGGCCATGATACGCAGTATTTT.

This chain joins TRBV5-1 and TRBJ2-5; no clear D gene. The CDR3 length is 12 residues. Per germline, CDR1 SGHRS and CDR2 YFSETQ. Trimming shortened V by 5 bases and J by 5 bases, and 10 bases separated the two germline ends. The CDR3 bases are TGCGCCAGCAGAAGCCCTATGGAGACCCAGTACTTC. Translation gives CASRSPMETQYF.